This T cell receptor (beta chain) was found in a study of beta chain features in type 1 diabetes. Whole-study results and caveats: Moderately but significantly shorter TCRB CDR3s were found in Type 1 diabetes patients in all four CD4+ subsets.

Points on this clone: Its cognate antigen is unknown.

Sorting produced populations that all topped 98% purity. As every portion of the isolated RNA was reverse transcribed, the sequencing read expressed TCRB transcripts. Assay: immunoSEQ multiplex PCR; the TCRdb copy retains only in-frame clones and omits some. The data show 500,000 to 700,000 clones, roughly a sixth seen once. CDR3 length: 15 residues. Germline V CDR1 and CDR2: SGHDT, YYEEEE. Trimming took off 3 bases at V and 0 bases at J, with 9 bases between the two ends. The sample was naive CD4+ T cells from blood. This chain uses TRBV5-6 with TRBJ2-2, with unresolved D. The TCR sequence derives from a man aged 18 to 29 in good health. The CDR3, as DNA: TGTGCCAGCAGCTCTCTTACAGCGAACACCGGGGAGCTGTTTTTT. It yields the protein CASSSLTANTGELFF.